This T cell receptor beta chain was retrieved from a study of OX40 agonist ivuxolimab in advanced cancers. Study in general: Patients in the trial were receiving intravenous ivuxolimab every 2 weeks, at doses of 0.01 to 10 mg/kg.

On this clone: What it recognizes is unknown.

Here immunoSEQ multiplex PCR was the method, and the copy in TCRdb shows in-frame clones only, minus some. The sample gives tens of thousands of clones, around nine tenths of which show up once; 0.44% is in the top ten. Trimming stripped 4 bases from V and 6 bases from J, with 17 bases between. From germline, CDR1 is SEHNR and CDR2 FQNEAQ (reference sequence). The CDR3 is 15 residues long. No patient had autoimmune disease or received systemic immunosuppression. Overall study results and limits: Among the nonresponders, some also had low normalized T-cell clonal expansion. Dose levels from 0.1 to 3.0 mg/kg saw CD4+ and CD8+ blood T cells expand clonally by week 6.

This chain connects TRBV7-9 to TRBJ2-3; perhaps TRBD2 as D (7 bases). The sequence derives from an adult with an advanced solid tumor such as melanoma, head and neck, liver or kidney cancer. The source material was CD4+ or CD8+ T cells sorted from blood, sampled in a trial of the OX40 agonist ivuxolimab. The CDR3 protein is CASSSSRKGGDTQYF. In nucleotides, the CDR3 is TGTGCCAGCAGCTCCTCCCGGAAGGGGGGGGATACGCAGTATTTT.